Detailed here is one T cell receptor (beta chain). The sample belongs to a study of blood T cell repertoires in COVID-19. Germline V gene data show CDR1 as SGHVS and CDR2 as FNYEAQ. V was pared by 5 bases and J by 5 bases, with 1 base of the junction left unmatched. The CDR3 is made up of 13 amino acids. The data were produced by immunoSEQ multiplex PCR, yet TCRdb's version contains in-frame clones alone and is incomplete. The sample holds 400,000 or so clones, approximately 87% seen once. Sequenced: PBMCs or T cells enriched from blood (not recorded which). The receptor was derived from a man aged 35 to 55 in a cohort exposed to, infected with or recovered from COVID-19 (not recorded which). The rearrangement uses TRBV7-6 and TRBJ1-5, with 9 nucleotides matching TRBD1. The CDR3 spells CASSRQGDQPQHF. For the CDR3, the DNA is TGTGCCAGCAGCCGACAGGGGGATCAGCCCCAGCATTTT.